The following is a T cell receptor beta chain sequence with its context. This sample stems from a study of cytomegalovirus exposure and HLA in healthy donors. Trimming took 0 bases from V and 4 from J; bases not matched to a gene: 9. The CDR3 contains 17 residues. The germline V gene encodes CDR1 SGHDN and CDR2 FVKESK. Vbeta (60) and Jbeta (13) primers were used in the PCR. Repertoires were generated with immunoSEQ multiplex PCR, while TCRdb's copy carries only in-frame clones and drops some. The repertoire holds under 200,000 clones, with more than 60% as singletons. The sample comprised PBMCs. The chain has TRBV14 and TRBJ2-3; TRBD2 matches at 8 bases. The clonotype originates from a middle-aged man in good health and CMV-seronegative. This CDR3 is CASSQESRGGVPDTQYF. The DNA of the CDR3 is TGTGCCAGCAGCCAAGAAAGTCGGGGGGGCGTCCCAGATACGCAGTATTTT.